This T cell receptor beta chain was sequenced during a study of blood T cell repertoires in COVID-19 (dated by TCRdb to between 2020 and 2021). General notes on the study: Collaborator samples came from the United States, Italy and Spain and covered acute and convalescent phases of COVID-19. Subjects who had been exposed to COVID-19, were actively infected with it, or had recovered from it provided the deeply sampled blood TCRbeta repertoires that made up the dataset. The samples were drawn from two sources: the first 160 participants of the ongoing ImmuneRACE study, and 950 to 1,500 subjects contributed by 6 global collaborators. The sample metadata nearly always contained a de-identified subject ID, COVID-19 status, age in years and sex. The repertoires were released in a freely available public database intended as a resource for research on the immune response to SARS-CoV-2. Where available, HLA class I and class II types were taken from metadata supplied by the sample provider and were not determined by assay-based typing. The material from the prospective study consisted of cDNA or gDNA derived from T cells, B-cell-depleted T cells, or PBMCs. Summary of the overall study and its limitations: How much clinical and demographic metadata was included differed by source and by participant, and the metadata was provided uncurated.

TCRbeta CDR3 regions were amplified from genomic DNA using the immunoSEQ Assay, a bias-controlled multiplex PCR. As for how the authors treated the data: The number of nucleated cells in each sample was estimated by amplification of reference gene primers within the assay. To quantify the absolute abundance of each unique TCRbeta CDR3 rearrangement, sequence reads were collapsed and filtered. For each sample, productive Simpson clonality was calculated as the square root of Simpson's diversity index across productive rearrangements. Entries here come from immuneACCESS through TCRdb and include only in-frame sequences with V and J called. Some clones fail to appear in such tables; in the studies checked, an unresolved V gene covers under half of the shortfall, and the cause of the remainder is unknown. V and J calls and clone size come straight from that table; D and trimming were deduced from the DNA. This sample gives under 150,000 clones in total; more than 75% of them show up just once. Under 9.5% of the sample goes to the ten largest clones.

Each collaborating institution followed its own protocols to collect whole blood in K2EDTA tubes. Collaborator samples were shipped for TCRbeta analysis as frozen whole blood, isolated PBMCs, or DNA extracted from either sample type. With respect to this clone: Its antigen has not been determined. Qualities for individual bases were not recorded, and no much larger clone is one base off.

The sequencing input was peripheral blood. The TCR sequence derives from a woman aged 35 to 49 with acute or convalescent COVID-19.

The DNA is TGTGCCAGCAGCTCCTTCCGCACCGGGGAGCTGTTTTTT. This sequence encodes CASSSFRTGELFF. The rearrangement combines TRBV7-2 with TRBJ2-2; no D segment can be confidently identified. The CDR3 measures 13 amino acids from cysteine to phenylalanine. The CDR3 DNA has 39 bases and is translated from base 1. From a lookup of the germline V gene, CDR1 and CDR2 are SGHTA and FQGNSA. V is clipped by 4 bases and J by 4 bases, and the sequence between their germline boundaries is 7 bases long.